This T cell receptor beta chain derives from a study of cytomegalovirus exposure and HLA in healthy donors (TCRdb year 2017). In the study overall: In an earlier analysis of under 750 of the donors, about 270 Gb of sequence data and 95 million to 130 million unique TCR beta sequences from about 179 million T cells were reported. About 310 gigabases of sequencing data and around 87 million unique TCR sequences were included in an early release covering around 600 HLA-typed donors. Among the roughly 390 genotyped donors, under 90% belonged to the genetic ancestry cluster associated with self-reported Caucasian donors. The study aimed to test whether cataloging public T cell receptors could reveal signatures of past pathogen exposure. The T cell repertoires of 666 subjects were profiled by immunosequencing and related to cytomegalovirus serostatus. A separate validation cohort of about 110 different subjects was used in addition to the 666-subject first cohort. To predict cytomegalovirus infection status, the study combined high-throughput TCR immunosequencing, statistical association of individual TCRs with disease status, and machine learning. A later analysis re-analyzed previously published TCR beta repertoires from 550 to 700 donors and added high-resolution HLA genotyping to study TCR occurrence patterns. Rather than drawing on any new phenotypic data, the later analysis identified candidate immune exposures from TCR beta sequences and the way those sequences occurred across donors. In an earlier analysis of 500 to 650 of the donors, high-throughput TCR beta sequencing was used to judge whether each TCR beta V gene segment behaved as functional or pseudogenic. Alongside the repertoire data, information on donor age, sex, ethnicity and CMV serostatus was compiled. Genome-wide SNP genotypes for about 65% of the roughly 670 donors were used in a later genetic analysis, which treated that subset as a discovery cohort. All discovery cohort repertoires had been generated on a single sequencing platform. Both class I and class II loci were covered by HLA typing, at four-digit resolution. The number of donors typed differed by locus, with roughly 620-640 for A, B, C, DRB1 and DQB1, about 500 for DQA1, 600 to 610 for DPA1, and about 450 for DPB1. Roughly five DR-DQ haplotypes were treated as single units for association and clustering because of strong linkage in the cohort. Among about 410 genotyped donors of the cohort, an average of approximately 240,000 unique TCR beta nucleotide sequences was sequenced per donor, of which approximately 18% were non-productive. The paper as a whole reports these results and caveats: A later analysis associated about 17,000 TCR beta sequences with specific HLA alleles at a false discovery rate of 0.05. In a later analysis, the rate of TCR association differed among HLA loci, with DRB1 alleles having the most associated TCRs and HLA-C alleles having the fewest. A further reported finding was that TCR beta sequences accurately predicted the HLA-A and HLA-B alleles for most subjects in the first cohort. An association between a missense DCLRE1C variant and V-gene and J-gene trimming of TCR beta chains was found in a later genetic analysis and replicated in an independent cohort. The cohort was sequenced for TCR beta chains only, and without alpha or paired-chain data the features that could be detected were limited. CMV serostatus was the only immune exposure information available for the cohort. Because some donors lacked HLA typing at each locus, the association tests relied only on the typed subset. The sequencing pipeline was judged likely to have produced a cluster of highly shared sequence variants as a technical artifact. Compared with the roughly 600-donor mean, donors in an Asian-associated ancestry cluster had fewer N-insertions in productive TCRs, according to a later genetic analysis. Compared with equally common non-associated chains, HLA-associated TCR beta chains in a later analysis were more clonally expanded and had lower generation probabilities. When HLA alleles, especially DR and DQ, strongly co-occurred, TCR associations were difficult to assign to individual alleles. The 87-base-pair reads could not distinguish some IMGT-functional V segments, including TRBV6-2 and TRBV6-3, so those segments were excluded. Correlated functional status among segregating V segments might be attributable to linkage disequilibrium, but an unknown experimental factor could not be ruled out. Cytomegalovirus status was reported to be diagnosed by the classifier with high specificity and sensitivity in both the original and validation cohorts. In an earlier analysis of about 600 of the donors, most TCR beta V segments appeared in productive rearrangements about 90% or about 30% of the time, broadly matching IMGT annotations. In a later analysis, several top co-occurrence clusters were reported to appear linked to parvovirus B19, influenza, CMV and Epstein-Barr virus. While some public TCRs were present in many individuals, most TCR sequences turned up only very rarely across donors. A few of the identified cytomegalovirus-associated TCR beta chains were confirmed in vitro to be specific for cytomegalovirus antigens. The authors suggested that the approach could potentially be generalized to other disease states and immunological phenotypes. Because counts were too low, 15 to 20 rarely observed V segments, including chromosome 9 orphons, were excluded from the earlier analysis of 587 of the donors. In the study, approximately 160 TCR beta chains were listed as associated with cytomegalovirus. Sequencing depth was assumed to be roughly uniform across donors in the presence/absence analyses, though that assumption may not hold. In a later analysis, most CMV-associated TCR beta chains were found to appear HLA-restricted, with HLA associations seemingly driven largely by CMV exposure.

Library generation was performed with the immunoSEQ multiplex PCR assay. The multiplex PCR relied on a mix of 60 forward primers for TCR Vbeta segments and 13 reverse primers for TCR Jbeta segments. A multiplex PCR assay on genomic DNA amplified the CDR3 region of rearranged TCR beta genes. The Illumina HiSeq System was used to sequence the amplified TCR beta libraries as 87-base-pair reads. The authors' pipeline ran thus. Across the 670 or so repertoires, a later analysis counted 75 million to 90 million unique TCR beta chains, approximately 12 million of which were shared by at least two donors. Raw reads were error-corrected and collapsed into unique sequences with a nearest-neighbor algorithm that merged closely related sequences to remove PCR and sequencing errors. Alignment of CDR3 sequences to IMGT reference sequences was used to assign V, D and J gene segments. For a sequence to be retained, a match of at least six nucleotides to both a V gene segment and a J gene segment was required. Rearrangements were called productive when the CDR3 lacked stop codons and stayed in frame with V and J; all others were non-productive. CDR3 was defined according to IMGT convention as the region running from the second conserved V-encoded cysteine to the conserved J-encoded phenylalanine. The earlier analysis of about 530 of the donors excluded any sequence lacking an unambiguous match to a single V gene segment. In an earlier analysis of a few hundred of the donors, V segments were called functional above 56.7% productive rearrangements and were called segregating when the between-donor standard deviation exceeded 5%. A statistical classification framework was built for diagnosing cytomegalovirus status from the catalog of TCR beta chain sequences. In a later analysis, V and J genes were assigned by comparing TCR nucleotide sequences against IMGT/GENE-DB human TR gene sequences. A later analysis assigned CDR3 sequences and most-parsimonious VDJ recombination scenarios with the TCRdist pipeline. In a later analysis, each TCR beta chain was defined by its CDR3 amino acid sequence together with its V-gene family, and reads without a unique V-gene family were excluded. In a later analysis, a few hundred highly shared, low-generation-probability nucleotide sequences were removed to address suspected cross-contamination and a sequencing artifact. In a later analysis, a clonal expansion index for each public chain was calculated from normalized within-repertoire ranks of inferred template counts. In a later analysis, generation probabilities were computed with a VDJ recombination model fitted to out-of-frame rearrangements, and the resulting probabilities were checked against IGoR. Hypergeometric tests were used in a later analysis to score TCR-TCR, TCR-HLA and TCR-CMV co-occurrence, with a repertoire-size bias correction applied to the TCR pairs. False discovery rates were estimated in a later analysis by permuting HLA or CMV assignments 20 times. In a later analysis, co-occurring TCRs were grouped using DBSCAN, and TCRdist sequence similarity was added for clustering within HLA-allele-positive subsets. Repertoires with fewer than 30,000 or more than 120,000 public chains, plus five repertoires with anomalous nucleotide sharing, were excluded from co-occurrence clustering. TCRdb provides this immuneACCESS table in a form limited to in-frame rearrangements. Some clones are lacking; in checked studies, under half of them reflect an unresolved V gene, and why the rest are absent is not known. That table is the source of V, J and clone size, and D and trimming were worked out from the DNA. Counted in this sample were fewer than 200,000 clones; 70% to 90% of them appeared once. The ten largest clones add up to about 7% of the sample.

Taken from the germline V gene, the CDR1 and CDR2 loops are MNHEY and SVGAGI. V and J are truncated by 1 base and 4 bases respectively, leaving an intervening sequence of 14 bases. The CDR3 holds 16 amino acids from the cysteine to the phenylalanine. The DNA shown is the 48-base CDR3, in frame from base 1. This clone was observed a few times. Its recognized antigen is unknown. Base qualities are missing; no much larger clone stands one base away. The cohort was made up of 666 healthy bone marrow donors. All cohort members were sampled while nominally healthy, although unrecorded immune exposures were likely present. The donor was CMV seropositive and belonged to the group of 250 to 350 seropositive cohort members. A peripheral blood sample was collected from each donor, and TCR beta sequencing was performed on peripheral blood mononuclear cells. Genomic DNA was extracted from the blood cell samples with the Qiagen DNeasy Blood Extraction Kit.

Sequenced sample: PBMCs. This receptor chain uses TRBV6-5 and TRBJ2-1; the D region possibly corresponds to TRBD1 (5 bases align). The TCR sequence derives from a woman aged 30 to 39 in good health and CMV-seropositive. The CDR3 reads CASSYYRDSLYNEQFF. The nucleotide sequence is TGTGCCAGCAGTTACTACCGCGACAGCTTATACAATGAGCAGTTCTTC.